This T cell receptor beta chain was sequenced during a study of shared clonotypes between healthy human individuals. TCRdb keeps only in-frame clones here, not all; method: immunoSEQ multiplex PCR. Among about 2.4 million clones listed, around nine tenths were seen once. Germline V gene lookup returns CDR1 KGHSH and CDR2 LQKENI. This CDR3 spans 14 amino acids. The V end lost 3 bases, the J end lost 10 bases, and 16 bases lay between the germline ends. This TCR came from a man aged 18-30 years in good health. This sequence joins TRBV18 and TRBJ2-1; tentative D call: TRBD2 (6 bases). Sequenced material: naive CD4+ T cells sorted from blood. As to subset: CD45RA+ positively selected. The DNA of the CDR3 is TGTGCCAGCTCACCGGCTTCGGGAGAGGTCGAGCAGTTCTTC. It is translated as CASSPASGEVEQFF. Drawing the rest from reference TRBV18 and TRBJ2-1, the complete variable domain is NAGVMQNPRHLVRRRGQEARLRCSPMKGHSHVYWYRQLPEEGLKFMVYLQKENIIDESGMPKERFSAEFPKEGPSILRIQQVVRGDSAAYFCASSPASGEVEQFFGPGTRLTVL.